A single sample is the source of the 22 T cell receptor beta chains below, sequenced in a study of blood T cell repertoires in COVID-19 (TCRdb year 2020). The library was made by the immunoSEQ multiplex PCR assay. TCRdb re-hosts the immuneACCESS table, in-frame sequences only. Its copies lack some clones; in the studies checked, an unresolved V gene accounts for under half of them, and the cause for the rest is not known. For this sample there are under 250,000 clones; approximately 88% appear just once. Roughly 6% of the sample is taken by the ten largest. Source material: peripheral blood. The receptor set was obtained from a woman aged 25 to 39 with COVID-19, enrolled during active disease.

The gene calls are TRBV7-9 and TRBJ2-3; a weak D match, TRBD2 (6 bases). The CDR3 spans 17 residues. V was clipped by 0 bases and J by 0 bases, with 13 bases between them. Germline V gives CDR1 SEHNR, CDR2 FQNEAQ (reference sequence). CDR3 bases: TGTGCCAGCAGCTTAGCTGGACGGACTAATAGCACAGATACGCAGTATTTT. Residues: CASSLAGRTNSTDTQYF.

The chain combines TRBV24-1 with TRBJ2-2; no reliable D call. This CDR3 is built from 14 residues. The germline gives CDR1 KGHDR, CDR2 SFDVKD. The ends were cut back, 3 bases at V and 6 bases at J, with 10 bases in the middle. The CDR3 DNA follows: TGTGCCACCAGTGATCCCGGTCGGGCCGGGGAGCTGTTTTTT. It codes for CATSDPGRAGELFF.

This chain uses TRBV10-1 with TRBJ2-1; the match to TRBD2 covers 12 bases. The CDR3 runs to 16 residues. V shed 7 bases and J 9 bases; nucleotides not matched to a gene: 13. Germline V CDR1 and CDR2: WNHNN, SYGVQD (reference sequence). CDR3 coding DNA: TGCGCCAGCATCCACCAAAGACTAGCGGGAGATGTTGAGCAGTTCTTC. This codes for CASIHQRLAGDVEQFF.

This chain connects TRBV6-4 to TRBJ2-3, with a possible D match to TRBD1 (5 bases). The CDR3 is 14 residues long. V was trimmed by 8 bases and J by 6 bases, leaving 18 bases between them. Germline V gives CDR1 MRHNA, CDR2 SNTAGT. The CDR3 loop is CASGWGRDSDTQYF. The CDR3 DNA is TGTGCCAGCGGTTGGGGCAGAGACTCGGATACGCAGTATTTT.

V is TRBV7-9 and J is TRBJ2-5; weak D call: TRBD2 (7 bases). The V and J ends lost 5 bases and 4 bases respectively, with 14 bases between them. CDR3 length: 14 amino acids. The germline CDR1 and CDR2 sequences are SEHNR and FQNEAQ (reference sequence). Here the CDR3 reads CASSHAGAVETQYF. As DNA, the CDR3 is TGTGCCAGCAGCCATGCGGGGGCAGTAGAGACCCAGTACTTC.

This chain uses TRBV9 with TRBJ2-5, with a weak D call TRBD1 (6 bases). CDR1 and CDR2 (germline): SGDLS, YYNGEE. Deletions cut 0 bases from V and 3 bases from J, with 6 bases between. The CDR3 contains 13 residues. CDR3 sequence (DNA): TGTGCCAGCAGCGTAGGGACAGAAGAGACCCAGTACTTC. Its translation is CASSVGTEETQYF.

A few counts support this clone. The identical CDR3 is also encoded by other nucleotide sequences in the sample. The V gene is TRBV11-2, the J gene TRBJ1-5; D uncertain. The CDR3 runs to 13 residues. CDR1 is SGHAT, CDR2 FQNNGV, per germline. V lost 1 base to trimming and J lost 7 bases, with 8 bases between them. Here the CDR3 reads CASSLGGGQPQHF. As DNA, the CDR3 is TGTGCCAGCAGCTTAGGGGGAGGGCAGCCCCAGCATTTT.

Regarding this clone: Relative to the germline gene, one junction end is altered; a read error may explain this. This chain joins TRBV27 and TRBJ2-5; D is perhaps TRBD2 (6 bases). This CDR3 region has 14 residues. The V gene's germline CDR1 is MNHEY and CDR2 SMNVEV (reference sequence). CDR3 in DNA: TGTGCCAGCAGTTTCCCGACTAGTTTCCAAACCTTTAACTTC. This translates into CASSFPTSFQTFNF.

This chain uses TRBV29-1 with TRBJ2-3; D unresolved. Germline V gives CDR1 SQVTM, CDR2 ANQGSEA. V gave up 7 bases and J gave up 2 bases, with 19 bases separating them. The CDR3 totals 15 residues. CDR3 nucleotide sequence: TGCAGCGGTATTGGGCCTTCATCATACACAGATACGCAGTATTTT. Residues: CSGIGPSSYTDTQYF.

The chain has TRBV6-2 or TRBV6-3 and TRBJ1-5; possible D gene TRBD1, 5 bases. With 0 bases removed from V and 6 bases from J, the gap between germline ends came to 9 bases. This CDR3 contains 14 residues. The germline CDR1 and CDR2 sequences are MNHEY and SVGEGT. CDR3 DNA: TGTGCCAGCAGTTACTCCAGGGTGCTTCAGCCCCAGCATTTT. As protein: CASSYSRVLQPQHF.

The chain joins TRBV7-9 to TRBJ1-4; D gene ambiguous. This CDR3 contains 14 residues. Trimming shortened V by 5 bases and J by 10 bases, and 17 bases separated the two germline ends. In germline, CDR1 is SEHNR, CDR2 FQNEAQ (reference sequence). The CDR3 is CASSPPGQEGKLFF. CDR3 nucleotides: TGTGCCAGCAGCCCTCCCGGGCAGGAGGGAAAACTGTTTTTT.

The chain carries TRBV9 and TRBJ1-6; a possible D gene is TRBD1 (5 bases). CDR3 length: 17 residues. With 4 bases removed from V and 5 bases from J, the gap between germline ends came to 19 bases. Germline CDR1 and CDR2: SGDLS and YYNGEE. The CDR3 here is CASSLKSGLRDNSPLHF. The CDR3 DNA reads TGTGCCAGCAGCCTGAAGTCAGGGCTTAGGGATAATTCACCCCTCCACTTT.

The chain combines TRBV6-5 with TRBJ1-2, with D unclear. The V and J ends lost 4 bases and 7 bases respectively, with 16 bases between them. Germline CDR1 MNHEY, CDR2 SVGAGI. This CDR3 region has 14 residues. CDR3 residues: CASSSPLLRRGYTF. CDR3 DNA: TGTGCCAGCAGTTCCCCGCTCCTGAGGCGTGGCTACACCTTC.

V usage is TRBV10-2 and J usage is TRBJ2-5; D is uncertain. The CDR3 runs to 14 residues. Per germline, CDR1 WSHSY and CDR2 SAAADI. The germline V and J ends were trimmed by 10 bases and 5 bases, with 20 bases remaining between them. The CDR3 reads CATTFETPMETQYF. Here the CDR3 DNA reads TGCGCCACCACATTTGAGACACCGATGGAGACCCAGTACTTC.

The CDR3 DNA follows: TGTGCCAGTATGACAGGGGGCTGGGGTCAGCCCCAGCATTTT. Its translation is CASMTGGWGQPQHF. V usage is TRBV19 and J usage is TRBJ1-5; 10 bases are shared with TRBD1. CDR1 and CDR2 from the germline V gene are LNHDA and SQIVND (reference sequence). There are 14 residues in the CDR3. The ends lost 7 bases at V and 6 bases at J; junction bases unmatched: 6. The full variable domain, completed using reference TRBV19 and TRBJ1-5, is DGGITQSPKYLFRKEGQNVTLSCEQNLNHDAMYWYRQDPGQGLRLIYYSQIVNDFQKGDIAEGYSVSREKKESFPLTVTSAQKNPTAFYLCASMTGGWGQPQHFGDGTRLSIL.

The genes are TRBV24-1 and TRBJ1-1; D may be TRBD1 (6 bases). CDR3 length equals 14 residues. Between the trimmed V and J ends, which lost 0 bases and 10 bases, there was a span of 14 bases. Germline V gives CDR1 KGHDR, CDR2 SFDVKD. The CDR3 here is CATSDLRQGSGAFF. CDR3 DNA sequence: TGTGCCACCAGTGATTTGCGCCAGGGGTCAGGAGCTTTCTTT.

The rearrangement links TRBV10-3 to TRBJ2-7; D possibly corresponds to TRBD1 (6 bases). The CDR3 loop spans 15 amino acids. V lost 2 bases and J lost 3, with 14 bases in between. CDR1 and CDR2 (germline): ENHRY, SYGVKD. The CDR3 nucleotides read TGTGCCATCAGTGAGACGGACAGCTTGTACTACGAGCAGTACTTC. Its translation is CAISETDSLYYEQYF.

The J gene is TRBJ2-5, the V gene TRBV7-2, with TRBD1 as a possible D gene (6 bases). Germline V gene lookup returns CDR1 SGHTA and CDR2 FQGNSA. This CDR3 has 13 residues. V lost 5 bases to trimming and J lost 0 bases, with 7 bases between them. Here the CDR3 DNA reads TGTGCCAGCAGCGGACAGTACCAAGAGACCCAGTACTTC. Amino acids: CASSGQYQETQYF.

The chain couples TRBV5-4 to TRBJ1-4, with 10 bases matching TRBD1. V was pared by 4 bases and J by 7 bases, with 7 bases of the junction left unmatched. Germline values: CDR1 SGHNT, CDR2 YYREEE (reference sequence). This CDR3 is 15 amino acids long. The CDR3 bases are TGTGCCAGCAGCACTAGACAGGGGGCACTTGAAAAACTGTTTTTT. This encodes CASSTRQGALEKLFF.

This chain links TRBV12-5 with TRBJ1-1; TRBD1 matches at 7 bases. CDR3 length equals 17 residues. Per germline, CDR1 LGHNT and CDR2 FRNRAP. With V trimmed by 8 bases and J by 1 base, 16 bases remained unmatched. The DNA for the CDR3 is TGTGCTAGTCTCCCCTATCCTGGGGACAGCCCGAACACTGAAGCTTTCTTT. This encodes CASLPYPGDSPNTEAFF.

The genes are TRBV7-9 and TRBJ1-6; the D is unclear. The CDR3 sequence is 19 residues long. The germline CDR1 and CDR2 sequences are SEHNR and FQNEAQ (reference sequence). The ends were cut back, 5 bases at V and 0 bases at J, with 20 bases in the middle. CDR3 amino acids: CASSPLIMRAGSYNSPLHF. CDR3 nucleotide sequence: TGTGCCAGCAGCCCCCTAATTATGAGGGCCGGCTCCTATAATTCACCCCTCCACTTT.

The J gene is TRBJ1-5, the V gene TRBV23-1; D unclear. TRBV23-1 is marked as an open reading frame, function uncertain. The CDR3 contains 17 residues. Trimming cost V 0 bases and J 0 bases, with 12 bases left between them. CDR3 coding DNA: TGCGCCAGCAGTCAATCACGATCGACAAATAGCAATCAGCCCCAGCATTTT. This gives the protein CASSQSRSTNSNQPQHF.